This T cell receptor beta chain was sequenced for a study of T cell repertoires in cytomegalovirus infection (dated by TCRdb to the late 2010s). Notes on the research overall: The peptide stimulations were aimed at well-studied HLA-B-restricted epitopes as well as recently identified HLA-C-restricted CMV epitopes, whose presentation resists viral immunomodulation. Donor HLA type was relevant to the analysis, as public TCR beta signatures indicated carriage of CMV infection together with the matching HLA type.

Ten or more counts support this clonotype. The antigen it binds to is not known. Base quality data are lacking; no much larger clone is found one base away. What the study reported, not specific to this receptor: The ex vivo response was dominated by HLA-C-restricted CMV-specific TCR beta clonotypes, which also provided the single most frequent clonotype in two of eight donors. In both this cohort and an independent approximately 350-donor cohort, the cumulative frequency of public TCR beta family members distinguished carriers of CMV infection plus the relevant HLA type.

Sequencing was carried out with an Illumina HiSeq 1500. TCRdb trimmed public reads at Q25 via fastp, called clones via MiXCR and kept in-frame beta chains. Records with the same CDR3 protein are collapsed into one entry carrying the most frequent genes and DNA. This sample is represented by about 830,000 distinct CDR3 sequences; roughly 33% of them were singletons. The ten largest clones represent around 12% of the sample. Clipping removes 5 bases from V and 0 bases from J, with 9 as the unmatched junction base count. Based on the germline V gene, the CDR1 and CDR2 sequences are SGHVT and SQSDAQ. From the cysteine through the phenylalanine, the CDR3 covers 16 amino acids. Only CDR3 DNA is held: 48 bases, read in frame from base 1. Reading the label with the study, this specimen's treatment or condition is: in vitro stimulation with specific CMV peptide epitopes to enrich CMV-specific T cells.

Source: cultured CD8+ T cells from PBMCs, taken from culture after CMV antigen stimulation. The chain is made from TRBV7-4 and TRBJ1-2; the junction holds 7 bases that match TRBD1. The sequence was collected from a human donor in good health (CMV status not recorded). Some clones in this sample may be carry-over from other donors' samples. The bases read TGTGCCAGCAGCCAACAACAGGGGCCGTCTAACTATGGCTACACCTTC. This gives the protein CASSQQQGPSNYGYTF.